This T cell receptor (beta chain) was identified in a study of siplizumab effects on memory and regulatory T cells. Study-wide results and limits: Alloreactive sequences traceable to unstimulated CD4+ memory cells were significantly reduced by siplizumab.

As regards this clone: Its antigen is still unknown.

V lost 6 bases, J lost 6 bases, and 21 bases lay in between. Germline values: CDR1 MDHEN, CDR2 SYDVKM. The CDR3 runs 15 residues. Assays examined about 100,000 TCR templates per sample. The assay was immunoSEQ multiplex PCR, and TCRdb's table has in-frame clones only and misses some. The table has 100,000 or so clones, 94% seen once; the top ten hold roughly 0.61%. This receptor was obtained from a human donor in good health. This chain links TRBV28 with TRBJ2-7; D possibly corresponds to TRBD2 (7 bases). Sequencing was carried out using Tregs sorted from blood. CDR3 loop: CASSPPRGGVGEQYF. Here the CDR3 DNA reads TGTGCCAGCAGCCCACCGAGGGGGGGTGTGGGCGAGCAGTACTTC.